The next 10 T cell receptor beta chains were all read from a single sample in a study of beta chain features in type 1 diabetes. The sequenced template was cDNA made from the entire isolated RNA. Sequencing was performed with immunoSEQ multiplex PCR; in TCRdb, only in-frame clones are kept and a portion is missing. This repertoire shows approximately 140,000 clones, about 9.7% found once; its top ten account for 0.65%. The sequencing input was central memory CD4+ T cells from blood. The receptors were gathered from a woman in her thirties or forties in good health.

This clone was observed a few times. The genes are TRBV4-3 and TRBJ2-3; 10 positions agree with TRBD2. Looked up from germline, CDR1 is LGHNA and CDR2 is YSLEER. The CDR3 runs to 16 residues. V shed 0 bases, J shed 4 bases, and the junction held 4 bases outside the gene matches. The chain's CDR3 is CASSQEASGGSDTQYF. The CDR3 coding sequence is TGCGCCAGCAGCCAAGAGGCTAGCGGGGGCTCAGATACGCAGTATTTT.

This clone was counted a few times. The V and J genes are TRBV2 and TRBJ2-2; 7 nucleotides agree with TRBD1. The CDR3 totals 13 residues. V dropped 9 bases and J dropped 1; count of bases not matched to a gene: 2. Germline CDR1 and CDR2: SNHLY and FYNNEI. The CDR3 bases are TGTGCCAGACGACAGGGGAACACCGGGGAGCTGTTTTTT. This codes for CARRQGNTGELFF.

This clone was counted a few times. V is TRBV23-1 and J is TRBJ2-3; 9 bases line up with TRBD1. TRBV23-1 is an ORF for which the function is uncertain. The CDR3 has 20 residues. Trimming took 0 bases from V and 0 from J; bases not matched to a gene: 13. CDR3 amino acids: CASSQSWTRTGEGSTDTQYF. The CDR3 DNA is TGCGCCAGCAGTCAATCTTGGACCAGGACAGGGGAGGGTAGCACAGATACGCAGTATTTT.

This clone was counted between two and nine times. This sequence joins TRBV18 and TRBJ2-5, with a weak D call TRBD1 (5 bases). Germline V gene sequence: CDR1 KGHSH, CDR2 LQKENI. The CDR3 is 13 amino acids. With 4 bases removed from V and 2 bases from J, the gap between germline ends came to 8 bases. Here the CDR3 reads CASSRQGQETQYF. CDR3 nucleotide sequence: TGTGCCAGCTCACGGCAGGGACAAGAGACCCAGTACTTC.

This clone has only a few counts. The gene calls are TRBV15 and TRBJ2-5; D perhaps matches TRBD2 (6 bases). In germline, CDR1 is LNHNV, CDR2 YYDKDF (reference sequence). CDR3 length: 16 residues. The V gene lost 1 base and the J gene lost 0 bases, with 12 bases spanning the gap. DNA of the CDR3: TGTGCCACCAGCAGAGCTGATAGCGGCTACCAAGAGACCCAGTACTTC. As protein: CATSRADSGYQETQYF.

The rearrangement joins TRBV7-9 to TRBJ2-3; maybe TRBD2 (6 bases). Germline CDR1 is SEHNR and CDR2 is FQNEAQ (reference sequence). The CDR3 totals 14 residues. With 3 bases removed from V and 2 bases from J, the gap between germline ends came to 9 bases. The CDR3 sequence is CASSLAGYTDTQYF. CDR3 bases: TGTGCCAGCAGCTTGGCGGGGTACACAGATACGCAGTATTTT.

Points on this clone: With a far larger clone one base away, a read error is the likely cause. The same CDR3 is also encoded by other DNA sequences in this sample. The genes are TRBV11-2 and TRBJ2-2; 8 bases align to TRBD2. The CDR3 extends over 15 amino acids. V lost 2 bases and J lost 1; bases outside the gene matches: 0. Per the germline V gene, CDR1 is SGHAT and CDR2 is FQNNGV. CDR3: CASSLTSGNTGELFF. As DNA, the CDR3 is TGTGCCAGCAGCTTAACTAGCGGGAACACCGGGGAGCTGTTTTTT. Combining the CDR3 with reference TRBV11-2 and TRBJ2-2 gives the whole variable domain EAGVAQSPRYKIIEKRQSVAFWCNPISGHATLYWYQQILGQGPKLLIQFQNNGVVDDSQLPKDRFSAERLKGVDSTLKIQPAKLEDSAVYLCASSLTSGNTGELFFGEGSRLTVL.

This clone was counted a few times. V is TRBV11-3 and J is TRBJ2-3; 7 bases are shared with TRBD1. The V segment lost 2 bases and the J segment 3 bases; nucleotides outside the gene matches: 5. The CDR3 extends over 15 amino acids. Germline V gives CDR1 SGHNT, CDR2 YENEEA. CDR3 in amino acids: CASSLQGGGTDTQYF. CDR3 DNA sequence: TGTGCCAGCAGCTTACAAGGGGGCGGAACAGATACGCAGTATTTT.

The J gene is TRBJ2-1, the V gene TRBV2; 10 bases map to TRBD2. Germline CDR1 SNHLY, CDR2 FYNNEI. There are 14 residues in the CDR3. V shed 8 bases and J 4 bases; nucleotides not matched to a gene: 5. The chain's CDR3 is CASGGLALYNEQFF. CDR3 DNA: TGTGCCAGCGGGGGACTAGCGTTGTACAATGAGCAGTTCTTC.

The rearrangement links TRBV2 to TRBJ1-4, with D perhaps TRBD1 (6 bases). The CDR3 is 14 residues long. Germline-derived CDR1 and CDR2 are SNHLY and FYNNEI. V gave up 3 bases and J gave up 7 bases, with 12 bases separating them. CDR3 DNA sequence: TGTGCCAGCAGTGATTCCGTCAGGGGTGAAAAACTGTTTTTT. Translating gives CASSDSVRGEKLFF.